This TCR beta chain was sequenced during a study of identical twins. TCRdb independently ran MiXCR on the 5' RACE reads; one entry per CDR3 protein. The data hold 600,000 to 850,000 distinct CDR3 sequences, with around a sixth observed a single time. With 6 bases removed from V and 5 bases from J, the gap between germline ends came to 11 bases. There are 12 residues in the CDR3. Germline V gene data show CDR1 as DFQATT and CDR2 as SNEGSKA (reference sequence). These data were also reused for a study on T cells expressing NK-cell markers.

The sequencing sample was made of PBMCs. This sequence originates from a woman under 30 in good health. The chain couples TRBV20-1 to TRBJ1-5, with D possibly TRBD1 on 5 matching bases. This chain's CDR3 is CSAMGGDQPQHF. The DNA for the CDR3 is TGCAGTGCCATGGGGGGTGATCAGCCCCAGCATTTT.